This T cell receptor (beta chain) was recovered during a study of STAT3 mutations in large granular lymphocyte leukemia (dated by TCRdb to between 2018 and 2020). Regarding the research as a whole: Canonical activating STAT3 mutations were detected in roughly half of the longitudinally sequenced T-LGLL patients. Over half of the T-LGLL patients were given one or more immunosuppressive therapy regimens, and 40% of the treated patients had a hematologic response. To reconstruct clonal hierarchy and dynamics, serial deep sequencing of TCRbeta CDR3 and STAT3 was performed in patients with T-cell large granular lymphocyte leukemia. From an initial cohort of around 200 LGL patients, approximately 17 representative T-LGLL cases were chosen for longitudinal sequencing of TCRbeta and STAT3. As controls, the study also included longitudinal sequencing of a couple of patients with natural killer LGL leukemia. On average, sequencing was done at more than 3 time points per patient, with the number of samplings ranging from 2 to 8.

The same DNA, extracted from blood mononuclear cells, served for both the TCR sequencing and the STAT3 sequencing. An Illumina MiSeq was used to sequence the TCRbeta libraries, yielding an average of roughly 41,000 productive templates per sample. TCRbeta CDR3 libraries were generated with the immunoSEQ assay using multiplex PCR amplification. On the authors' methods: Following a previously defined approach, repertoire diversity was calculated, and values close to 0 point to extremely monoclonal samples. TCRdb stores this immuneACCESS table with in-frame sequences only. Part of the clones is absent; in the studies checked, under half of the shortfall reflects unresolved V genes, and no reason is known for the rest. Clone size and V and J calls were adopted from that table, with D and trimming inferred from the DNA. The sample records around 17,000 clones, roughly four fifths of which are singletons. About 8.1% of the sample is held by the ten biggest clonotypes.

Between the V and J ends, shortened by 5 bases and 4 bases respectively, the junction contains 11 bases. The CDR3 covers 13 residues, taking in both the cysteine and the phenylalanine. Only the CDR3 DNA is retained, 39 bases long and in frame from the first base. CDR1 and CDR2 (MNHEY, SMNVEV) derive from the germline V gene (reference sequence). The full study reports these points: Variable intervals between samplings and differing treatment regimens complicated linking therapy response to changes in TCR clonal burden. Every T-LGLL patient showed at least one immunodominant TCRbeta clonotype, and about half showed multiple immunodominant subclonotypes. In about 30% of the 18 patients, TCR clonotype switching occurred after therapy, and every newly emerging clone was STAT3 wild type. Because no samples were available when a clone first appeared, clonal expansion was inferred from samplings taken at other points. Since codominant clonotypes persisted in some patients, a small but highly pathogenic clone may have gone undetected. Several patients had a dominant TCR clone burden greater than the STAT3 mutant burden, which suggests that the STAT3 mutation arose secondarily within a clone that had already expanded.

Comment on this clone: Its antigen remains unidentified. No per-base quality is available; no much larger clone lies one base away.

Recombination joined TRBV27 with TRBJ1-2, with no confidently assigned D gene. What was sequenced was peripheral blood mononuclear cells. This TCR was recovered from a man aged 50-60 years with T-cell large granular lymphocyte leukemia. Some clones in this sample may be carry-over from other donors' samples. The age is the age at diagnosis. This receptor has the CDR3 CASSPGKFYGYTF. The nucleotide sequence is TGTGCCAGCAGTCCCGGGAAGTTCTATGGCTACACCTTC.